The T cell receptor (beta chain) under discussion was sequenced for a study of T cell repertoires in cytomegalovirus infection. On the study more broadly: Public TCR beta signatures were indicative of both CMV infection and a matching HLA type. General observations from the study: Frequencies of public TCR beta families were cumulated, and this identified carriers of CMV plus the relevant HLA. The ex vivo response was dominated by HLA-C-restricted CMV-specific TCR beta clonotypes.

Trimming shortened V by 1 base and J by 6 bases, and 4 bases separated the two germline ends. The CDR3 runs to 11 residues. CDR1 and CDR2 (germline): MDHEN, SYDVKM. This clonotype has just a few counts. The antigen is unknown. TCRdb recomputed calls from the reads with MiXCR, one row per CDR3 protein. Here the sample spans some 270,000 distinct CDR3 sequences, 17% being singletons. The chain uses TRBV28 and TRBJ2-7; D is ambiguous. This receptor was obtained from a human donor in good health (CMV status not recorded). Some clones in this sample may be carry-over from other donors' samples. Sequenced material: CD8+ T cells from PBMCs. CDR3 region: CASSLYREQYF. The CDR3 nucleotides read TGTGCCAGCAGTTTATACCGCGAGCAGTACTTC.